This TCR beta chain was sequenced during a study of blood T cell repertoires in COVID-19. Clones were sequenced by immunoSEQ multiplex PCR, and TCRdb holds only the in-frame ones, with some missing. The data show 250,000 to 300,000 clones, roughly 85% seen once. Germline V gene lookup returns CDR1 LNHNV and CDR2 YYDKDF (reference sequence). The length of the CDR3 is 15 residues. The trim removed 1 base at V and 1 base at J, leaving 3 bases unmatched. The sequenced sample consisted of peripheral blood. The V gene is TRBV15, the J gene TRBJ1-1; TRBD1 agrees at 7 bases. The TCR comes from a middle-aged man with active or convalescent COVID-19. CDR3 in amino acids: CATSRGTGANTEAFF. CDR3 sequence (DNA): TGTGCCACCAGCAGAGGGACAGGAGCGAACACTGAAGCTTTCTTT.